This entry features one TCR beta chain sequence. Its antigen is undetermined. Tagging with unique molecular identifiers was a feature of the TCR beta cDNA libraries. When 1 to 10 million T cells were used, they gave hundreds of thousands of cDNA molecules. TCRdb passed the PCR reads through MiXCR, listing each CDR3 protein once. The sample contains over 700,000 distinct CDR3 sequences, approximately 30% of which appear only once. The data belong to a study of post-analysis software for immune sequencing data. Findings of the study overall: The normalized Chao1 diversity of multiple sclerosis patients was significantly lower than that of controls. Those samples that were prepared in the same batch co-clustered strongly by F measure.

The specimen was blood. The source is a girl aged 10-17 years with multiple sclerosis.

CDR3: CSVETGNYEQYF. The CDR3 nucleotides are TGCAGCGTAGAGACAGGAAACTACGAGCAGTACTTC. The chain has TRBV29-1 and TRBJ2-7; possibly TRBD1 for D (6 bases). CDR1 is SQVTM and CDR2 is ANQGSEA in the germline V gene. The CDR3 consists of 12 residues. V dropped 6 bases and J dropped 3 bases, with 12 bases sitting between them.